The sequence of this T cell receptor (beta chain) was determined in a study of cytomegalovirus exposure and HLA in healthy donors. For the study at large: It was reported in a later analysis that the roughly 120 validation repertoires used the same platform as the approximately 650 first-cohort repertoires.

Study results and limitations: High sensitivity and specificity were reportedly achieved when the classifier diagnosed cytomegalovirus status. Many donors shared some public TCRs, even though most TCR sequences were rare.

About this clone itself: Its antigen remains unidentified.

Clones were sequenced by immunoSEQ multiplex PCR, and TCRdb holds only the in-frame ones, with some missing. Here the sample spans 150,000 to 200,000 clones, about 84% being singletons. Sequencing was carried out using PBMCs. The receptor was isolated from a woman younger than 30 in good health and CMV-seronegative.

This CDR3 reads CASRTDRGANYGYTF. The CDR3 DNA reads TGTGCCAGCAGAACCGACAGGGGAGCTAACTATGGCTACACCTTC. The chain uses TRBV11-3 and TRBJ1-2; 8 nucleotides agree with TRBD1. CDR3 length equals 15 residues. The germline V gene has CDR1 SGHNT and CDR2 YENEEA. Germline trimming cut 6 bases from V and 0 bases from J; bases unmatched to any gene: 6.